Here is one T cell receptor beta chain with its context. The antigen remains unidentified. The sample comes from a study of T cell repertoires in cytomegalovirus infection. Findings and limits, study-wide: Identification of carriers of CMV plus the relevant HLA was achieved through cumulative public TCR beta family frequency.

V was cut by 6 bases and J by 6 bases, with 14 bases left in between. Germline V lookup: CDR1 LNHDA, CDR2 SQIVND (reference sequence). The CDR3 sequence is 14 residues long. TCRdb fed the reads into MiXCR, producing one record per CDR3 protein. The table lists about 310,000 distinct CDR3 sequences, roughly 25% of them singletons, with 13% in the top ten. The clonotype was recovered from a human donor in good health (CMV status not recorded). Some clones in this sample may be carry-over from other donors' samples. This chain connects TRBV19 to TRBJ2-2; D remains unclear. The sample was cultured PBMCs, taken from culture after CMV antigen stimulation. CDR3 in amino acids: CASRLQVTAGELFF. In nucleotides, the CDR3 is TGTGCCAGTAGGCTACAAGTCACCGCCGGGGAGCTGTTTTTT.